This T cell receptor beta chain originates from a study of cytomegalovirus exposure and HLA in healthy donors. Study-level points and caveats: Common viral pathogens seemed, in a later analysis, to connect with several of the most significant clusters.

Turning to this clone: Its specificity is not known.

This CDR3 contains 15 residues. Germline V gene lookup returns CDR1 WSHSY and CDR2 SAAADI. V lost 8 bases, J lost 2 bases, and 17 bases lay in between. Primers: 60 Vbeta forward and 13 Jbeta reverse. Method: immunoSEQ multiplex PCR; TCRdb's copy keeps in-frame clones and lacks some. The data show approximately 84,000 clones, roughly 78% seen once. J is TRBJ2-3 and V is TRBV10-2; D is possibly TRBD2 (5 bases). The clonotype was recovered from a male donor in good health and CMV-seropositive. The source material was PBMCs. The CDR3 here is CASSTSSHLTDTQYF. The DNA of the CDR3 is TGCGCCAGCTCCACCTCTAGCCACCTCACAGATACGCAGTATTTT.